This T cell receptor (beta chain) appears in the sequencing data of a study of T-cell reconstitution after alpha-beta-depleted transplantation in children. Findings of the study overall: Reported findings indicate that, about two months after transplant, alpha-beta T cells came from several hundred expanded clones, which were derived from non-depleted graft cells. T-cell counts and diversity were attributed mostly to newly produced T cells one year after transplant.

This clonotype was detected many times. What it recognizes is unknown. Unique molecular identifiers were built into the TCRbeta library. TCRdb processed the PCR reads anew with MiXCR; each CDR3 protein has one entry. The sample carries 300,000 or so distinct CDR3 sequences, 23% recorded once. The CDR3 is 14 residues long. With 5 bases clipped from V and 3 bases from J, the junction kept 6 bases outside the gene matches. Germline V gene data show CDR1 as SGHVS and CDR2 as FNYEAQ. The TCR originated in a male patient younger than 18 who had a stem cell transplant for acute lymphoblastic leukemia, so the T cells may come from the graft donor. This specimen consisted of PBMCs, mostly from graft donor cells, obtained 180 days after TCRalphabeta/CD19-depleted stem cell transplant. The V and J genes are TRBV7-6 and TRBJ2-7; 8 bases agree with TRBD1. CDR3 sequence: CASSLTGAYYEQYF. The DNA for the CDR3 is TGTGCCAGCAGCCTGACAGGGGCTTACTACGAGCAGTACTTC. Together with reference TRBV7-6 and TRBJ2-7, the CDR3 gives the full variable domain: GAGVSQSPRYKVTKRGQDVALRCDPISGHVSLYWYRQALGQGPEFLTYFNYEAQQDKSGLPNDRFSAERPEGSISTLTIQRTEQRDSAMYRCASSLTGAYYEQYFGPGTRLTVT.